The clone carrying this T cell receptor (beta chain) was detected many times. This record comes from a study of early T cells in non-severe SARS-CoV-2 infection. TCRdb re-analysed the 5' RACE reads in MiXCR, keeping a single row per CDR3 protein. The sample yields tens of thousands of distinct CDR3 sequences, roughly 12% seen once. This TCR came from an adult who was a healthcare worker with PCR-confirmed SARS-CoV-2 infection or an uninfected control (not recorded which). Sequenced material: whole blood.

DNA for the CDR3: TGTGCCAGCAGCCTCATCGGGGTCTCCTACAATGAGCAGTTCTTC. Translation gives CASSLIGVSYNEQFF. The J gene is TRBJ2-1, the V gene TRBV28, with D maybe TRBD2 (5 bases). CDR1 and CDR2 from the germline V gene are MDHEN and SYDVKM. Trimming took off 6 bases at V and 0 bases at J, with 12 bases between the two ends. The CDR3 spans 15 residues.